This TCR beta chain was documented in a study of cytomegalovirus exposure and HLA in healthy donors. Whole-study findings and limits: CMV serostatus was the only immune exposure information that was available. Among CMV-associated TCR beta chains, most appeared HLA-restricted in a later analysis. Being productive about 87% or about 30% of the time was typical of most TCR beta V segments in an earlier analysis. Researchers reportedly found TCR beta sequences accurately predicted most subjects' HLA-A and HLA-B alleles.

Researchers ran the PCR with 60 Vbeta and 13 Jbeta primers. Method: immunoSEQ multiplex PCR; TCRdb's copy keeps in-frame clones and lacks some. This table holds more than 90,000 clones, 76% found once. Germline CDR1 is SGHTA and CDR2 is FQGNSA. The CDR3 consists of 13 residues. V shed 11 bases and J 0 bases; nucleotides not matched to a gene: 4. A single count supports this clone. Its antigen remains unidentified. The source of this sequence is a man aged 45-65 years in good health and CMV-seropositive. Sequenced: PBMCs. V is TRBV7-2 and J is TRBJ1-1; TRBD1 matches 9 bases. The chain's CDR3 is CAGGDRVNTEAFF. In DNA, the CDR3 is TGTGCCGGGGGGGACAGGGTGAACACTGAAGCTTTCTTT. Using reference TRBV7-2 and TRBJ1-1 for the parts outside the CDR3, the full variable domain is GAGVSQSPSNKVTEKGKDVELRCDPISGHTALYWYRQSLGQGLEFLIYFQGNSAPDKSGLPSDRFSAERTGGSVSTLTIQRTQQEDSAVYLCAGGDRVNTEAFFGQGTRLTVV.